Below, 23 T cell receptor beta chains from the same sample are listed, as sequenced in a study of PD-1 blockade in classical Hodgkin lymphoma. Time point indicated: cycle 4 day 1 (C4D1), after six to seven weeks of nivolumab. Each patient relapsed following autologous stem cell transplantation, and prior brentuximab vedotin exposure differed. Using immunoSEQ multiplex PCR, the repertoire was profiled, and TCRdb retains in-frame clones only, with some absent. The profile shows tens of thousands of clones, around 76% of them singletons. Sample: peripheral blood mononuclear cells (PBMCs), taken before the fourth cycle of nivolumab. Receptor source: a human donor with classical Hodgkin lymphoma.

As DNA, the CDR3 is TGTGCCAGCAGCCTGGGAGATACGCAGTATTTT. It is translated as CASSLGDTQYF. This chain connects TRBV11-3 to TRBJ2-3; D call uncertain. CDR1 is SGHNT and CDR2 is YENEEA in the germline V gene. Trimming pared 5 bases from V and 5 bases from J, leaving 5 bases between. The CDR3 is made up of 11 amino acids.

J is TRBJ1-5 and V is TRBV6-5; 8 bases map to TRBD1. Trimming cost V 5 bases and J 6 bases; bases outside gene matches: 9. The CDR3 covers 15 residues. Looked up from germline, CDR1 is MNHEY and CDR2 is SVGAGI. The CDR3: CASSRTGTFTQPQHF. CDR3 nucleotides: TGTGCCAGCAGTCGGACAGGGACTTTTACTCAGCCCCAGCATTTT.

The chain uses TRBV7-8 and TRBJ2-1; 9 positions match TRBD2. The germline V gene encodes CDR1 SGHVS and CDR2 FQNEAQ. The CDR3 extends over 15 amino acids. Trimming took 2 bases from V and 8 from J; bases not matched to a gene: 7. The CDR3 loop is CASSLSPSGIDEQFF. The CDR3 bases are TGTGCCAGCAGCTTATCACCTAGCGGGATCGATGAGCAGTTCTTC.

This clone was observed once. This chain connects TRBV4-1 to TRBJ2-2; no clear D. The ends were cut back, 3 bases at V and 5 bases at J, with 10 bases in the middle. The length of the CDR3 is 14 residues. Germline-derived CDR1 and CDR2 are MGHRA and YSYEKL. This CDR3 is CASSQPRSTGELFF. DNA of the CDR3: TGCGCCAGCAGCCAGCCCCGAAGTACCGGGGAGCTGTTTTTT.

V and J are TRBV28 and TRBJ1-5, with D uncertain. Germline V gives CDR1 MDHEN, CDR2 SYDVKM. The CDR3 contains 13 residues. V dropped 5 bases and J dropped 1 base, with 6 bases sitting between them. CDR3 bases: TGTGCCAGCAGTCACGACAGCAATCAGCCCCAGCATTTT. Its protein is CASSHDSNQPQHF.

The chain recombines TRBV28 with TRBJ1-2; maybe TRBD1 (5 bases). V lost 11 bases and J lost 5, with 21 bases in between. The CDR3 consists of 14 residues. Germline V gene lookup returns CDR1 MDHEN and CDR2 SYDVKM. CDR3: CAVTGADRRYGYTF. The DNA for the CDR3 is TGTGCCGTCACAGGAGCCGACAGACGGTATGGCTACACCTTC.

This clone appeared a single time. The J gene is TRBJ1-2, the V gene TRBV11-2; a weak D match, TRBD1 (6 bases). The CDR3 loop spans 13 amino acids. V lost 5 bases to trimming and J lost 6 bases, with 13 bases between them. The germline CDR1 and CDR2 sequences are SGHAT and FQNNGV. The CDR3: CASSPRGGDGYTF. In DNA form, the CDR3 reads TGTGCCAGCAGCCCAAGGGGGGGGGATGGCTACACCTTC.

In this sample, this clone turned up a few times. V is TRBV11-2 and J is TRBJ2-7, with TRBD2 matching over 10 bases. The germline V gene has CDR1 SGHAT and CDR2 FQNNGV. Trimming removed 8 bases from V and 5 bases from J; junction bases left unmatched: 6. CDR3 length: 13 residues. The CDR3 spells CASLASGSDEQYF. CDR3 bases: TGTGCCAGCCTGGCTAGCGGGAGTGACGAGCAGTACTTC. Filled out from reference TRBV11-2 and TRBJ2-7, the complete variable domain reads EAGVAQSPRYKIIEKRQSVAFWCNPISGHATLYWYQQILGQGPKLLIQFQNNGVVDDSQLPKDRFSAERLKGVDSTLKIQPAKLEDSAVYLCASLASGSDEQYFGPGTRLTVT.

This chain uses TRBV5-4 with TRBJ1-1; D ambiguous. Deletions cut 0 bases from V and 10 bases from J, with 13 bases between. CDR3 length equals 13 residues. Germline V gene data show CDR1 as SGHNT and CDR2 as YYREEE (reference sequence). DNA for the CDR3: TGTGCCAGCAGCTTGGATGGCTTAAAGGGAGCTTTCTTT. Protein: CASSLDGLKGAFF.

The chain employs TRBV6-1 and TRBJ1-6, with D unresolved. The CDR3 extends over 15 amino acids. V lost 2 bases and J lost 0, with 5 bases in between. CDR1 is MNHNS, CDR2 SASEGT, per germline. This CDR3 is CASSESGSYNSPLHF. The CDR3 DNA sequence: TGTGCCAGCAGTGAATCGGGCTCCTATAATTCACCCCTCCACTTT.

This chain uses TRBV6-5 with TRBJ1-1; D ambiguous. Trimming shortened V by 7 bases and J by 2 bases, and 11 bases separated the two germline ends. This CDR3 has 13 residues. CDR1 is MNHEY and CDR2 is SVGAGI in the germline V gene. The CDR3 DNA reads as TGTGCCAGCATTAAGGGCAGAAACACTGAAGCTTTCTTT. Protein sequence: CASIKGRNTEAFF.

The gene calls are TRBV28 and TRBJ1-4; D might be TRBD1 (6 bases). Looked up from germline, CDR1 is MDHEN and CDR2 is SYDVKM. V was clipped by 6 bases and J by 9 bases, with 17 bases between them. The CDR3 totals 14 residues. The CDR3 loop reads CASSRQAGAQKLFF. CDR3 sequence (DNA): TGTGCCAGCAGCAGACAGGCCGGGGCTCAAAAACTGTTTTTT. Variable domain in full (rest from reference TRBV28 and TRBJ1-4): DVKVTQSSRYLVKRTGEKVFLECVQDMDHENMFWYRQDPGLGLRLIYFSYDVKMKEKGDIPEGYSVSREKKERFSLILESASTNQTSMYLCASSRQAGAQKLFFGSGTQLSVL.

The genes are TRBV10-3 and TRBJ2-3; 8 bases agree with TRBD2. V was pared by 8 bases and J by 6 bases, with 13 bases of the junction left unmatched. Germline V gives CDR1 ENHRY, CDR2 SYGVKD. CDR3 length: 15 amino acids. CDR3 bases: TGTGCCATCCGGAAAGCGGGAGCTCGCAGGGATACGCAGTATTTT. As protein: CAIRKAGARRDTQYF.

This clone appeared once. Written as DNA, the CDR3 is TGTGCCAGCACTGCCCCCGGGGAACGTAATCAGCCCCAGCATTTT. Translating gives CASTAPGERNQPQHF. V gene TRBV2 combines with J gene TRBJ1-5; D unresolved. This CDR3 has 15 residues. The germline V gene has CDR1 SNHLY and CDR2 FYNNEI. V lost 7 bases and J 4 bases, leaving 17 bases between the germline ends.

This clone was picked up many times. The chain combines TRBV4-2 with TRBJ1-2; weak D call: TRBD1 (6 bases). V gave up 1 base and J gave up 6 bases, with 12 bases separating them. From germline, CDR1 is LGHNA and CDR2 YNFKEQ. The CDR3 length is 14 residues. This CDR3 is CASSQVSRTDGYTF. DNA for the CDR3: TGTGCCAGCAGCCAAGTTAGTAGGACAGATGGCTACACCTTC.

The CDR3 loop reads CASSSPLTNTEAFF. The CDR3 DNA follows: TGTGCCAGCAGTTCCCCCCTCACGAACACTGAAGCTTTCTTT. V and J are TRBV6-5 and TRBJ1-1; D is unclear. Trimming cost V 4 bases and J 1 base, with 10 bases left between them. The CDR3 extends over 14 amino acids. Looked up from germline, CDR1 is MNHEY and CDR2 is SVGAGI.

The V gene is TRBV6-6, the J gene TRBJ2-1; 8 bases fit TRBD2. The germline V gene has CDR1 MNHNY and CDR2 SVGAGI (reference sequence). This CDR3 is built from 16 residues. The junction had 9 bases not matched to a gene; V was cut back by 5 bases and J by 3 bases. CDR3 sequence (DNA): TGTGCCAGCAGTCGAGGGATCACTAGCGGCTACAATGAGCAGTTCTTC. Its translation is CASSRGITSGYNEQFF.

This clone has a single count. The rearrangement joins TRBV28 to TRBJ2-7; TRBD2 agrees at 10 bases. Trimming at V came to 5 bases and at J to 6 bases, leaving 13 bases not matched to a gene. Germline V gene sequence: CDR1 MDHEN, CDR2 SYDVKM. The CDR3 loop spans 16 amino acids. CDR3 nucleotides: TGTGCCAGCAGTCTACTGGGGGTGGTAGCGGGAGGCGAGCAGTACTTC. Translating it yields CASSLLGVVAGGEQYF.

This clone was recorded a few times. The V and J genes are TRBV28 and TRBJ2-7, with TRBD2 matching over 14 bases. This CDR3 is 17 amino acids long. Trimming at V came to 4 bases and at J to 4 bases, leaving 9 bases not matched to a gene. Germline V gene sequence: CDR1 MDHEN, CDR2 SYDVKM. Written as DNA, the CDR3 is TGTGCCAGCAGTTCAGGGACTAGCGGGAGCAGGGGATACGAGCAGTACTTC. Its protein is CASSSGTSGSRGYEQYF.

The chain couples TRBV30 to TRBJ2-2; D remains ambiguous. V was shortened by 1 base and J by 5 bases, with 8 bases between the two germline ends. Germline V gene data show CDR1 as GTSNPN and CDR2 as SVGIG (reference sequence). The CDR3 totals 13 residues. CDR3 sequence (DNA): TGTGCCTGGAGTGCAGGATTTACCGGGGAGCTGTTTTTT. Its protein product is CAWSAGFTGELFF.

The chain employs TRBV10-3 and TRBJ2-2, with D possibly TRBD2 on 6 matching bases. Germline V gene lookup returns CDR1 ENHRY and CDR2 SYGVKD. The CDR3 contains 14 residues. Trimming removed 7 bases at V and 2 bases at J, with 11 bases between. CDR3 DNA: TGTGCCATCAACAGCGGGCCAAACACCGGGGAGCTGTTTTTT. This codes for CAINSGPNTGELFF.

Regarding this clone: The same CDR3 is also encoded by other DNA sequences in this sample. The chain links TRBV4-1 to TRBJ1-5; TRBD1 is a possible D gene (5 bases). Trimming left V 0 bases short and J 2 bases short, with 11 bases between. Germline V gene lookup returns CDR1 MGHRA and CDR2 YSYEKL. This CDR3 region has 16 residues. The CDR3 nucleotides read TGCGCCAGCAGCCAAGATGGGGGACTCGGCAATCAGCCCCAGCATTTT. Encoded protein: CASSQDGGLGNQPQHF.

This sequence joins TRBV29-1 and TRBJ1-2; D not resolved. Germline assignment: CDR1 SQVTM and CDR2 ANQGSEA. The CDR3 contains 13 residues. V was trimmed by 7 bases and J by 3 bases, leaving 15 bases between them. The CDR3 DNA reads as TGCAGCGCTGCGTTCCAGGTTGACTATGGCTACACCTTC. This encodes CSAAFQVDYGYTF.